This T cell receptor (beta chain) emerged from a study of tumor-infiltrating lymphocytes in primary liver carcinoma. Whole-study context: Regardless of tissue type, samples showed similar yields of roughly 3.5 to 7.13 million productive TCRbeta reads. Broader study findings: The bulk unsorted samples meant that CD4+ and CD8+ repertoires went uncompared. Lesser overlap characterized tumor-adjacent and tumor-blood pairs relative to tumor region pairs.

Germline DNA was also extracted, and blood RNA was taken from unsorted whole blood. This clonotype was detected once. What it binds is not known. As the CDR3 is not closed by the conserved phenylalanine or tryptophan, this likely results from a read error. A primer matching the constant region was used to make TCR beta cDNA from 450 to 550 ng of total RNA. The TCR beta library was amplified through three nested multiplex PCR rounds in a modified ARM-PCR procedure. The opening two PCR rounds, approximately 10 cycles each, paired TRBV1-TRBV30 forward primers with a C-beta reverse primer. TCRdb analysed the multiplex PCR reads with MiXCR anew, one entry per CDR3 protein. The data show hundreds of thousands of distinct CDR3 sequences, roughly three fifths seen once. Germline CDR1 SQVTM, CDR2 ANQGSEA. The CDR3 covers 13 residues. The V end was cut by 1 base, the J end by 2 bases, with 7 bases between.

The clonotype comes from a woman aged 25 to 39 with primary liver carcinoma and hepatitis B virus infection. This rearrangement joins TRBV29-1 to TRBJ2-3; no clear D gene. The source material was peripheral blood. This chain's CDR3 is CSVEGANTDTQYL. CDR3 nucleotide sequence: TGCAGCGTTGAAGGGGCGAACACAGATACGCAGTATTTA.